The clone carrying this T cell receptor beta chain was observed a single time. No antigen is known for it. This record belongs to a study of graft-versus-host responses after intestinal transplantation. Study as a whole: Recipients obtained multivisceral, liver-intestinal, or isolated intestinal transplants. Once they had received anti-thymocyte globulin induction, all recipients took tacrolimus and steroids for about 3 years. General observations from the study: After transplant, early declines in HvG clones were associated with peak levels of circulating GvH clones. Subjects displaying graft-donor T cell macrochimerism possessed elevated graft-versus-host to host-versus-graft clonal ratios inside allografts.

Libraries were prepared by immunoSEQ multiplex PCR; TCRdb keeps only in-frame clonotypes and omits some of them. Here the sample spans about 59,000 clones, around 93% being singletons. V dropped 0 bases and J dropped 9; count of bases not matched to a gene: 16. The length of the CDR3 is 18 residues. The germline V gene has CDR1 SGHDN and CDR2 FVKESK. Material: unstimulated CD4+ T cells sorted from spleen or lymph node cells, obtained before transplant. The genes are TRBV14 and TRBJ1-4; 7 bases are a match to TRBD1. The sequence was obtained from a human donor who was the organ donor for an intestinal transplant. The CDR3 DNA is TGTGCCAGCAGCCAAGATAGCTACAAGGGACAGAGAACCCAAAAACTGTTTTTT. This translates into CASSQDSYKGQRTQKLFF.